A selection of T cell receptor beta chains follows, all from one sample in a study of long-term antiretroviral therapy in people with HIV. Clones were read by immunoSEQ multiplex PCR, and TCRdb kept only the in-frame ones, dropping some. The sample lists 20,000 to 25,000 clones; approximately 85% were seen once. Sequencing was performed on unsorted PBMCs, taken 1.5 years after starting antiretroviral therapy. The receptors derive from a man aged 25 to 40 with HIV. CDR3s include the opening cysteine and the closing phenylalanine or tryptophan. The D gene is left open where the match is weak. The size of a clone is reported for some rows only, either as once, few or many, or as a class for expanded clones.

>15|TRBJ2-2|TRBV30|.|TRBD2
TGTGCCTGCCACGGACTAGCGGGGAACACCGGGGAGCTGTTTTTT
CACHGLAGNTGELFF
>16|TRBJ2-3|TRBV7-3|.|TRBD2
TGTGCCAGCAGCTCCCTGACGGGGGGGCTCGGAGATACGCAGTATTTT
CASSSLTGGLGDTQYF
>11|TRBJ2-7|TRBV13|.|.
TGTGCCAGCAGCTTACGTAACGAGCAGTACTTC
CASSLRNEQYF
>13|TRBJ1-2|TRBV2|.|.
TGTGCCAGCAGTGAGGCGGCAGGCTATGGCTACACCTTC
CASSEAAGYGYTF
>13|TRBJ2-1|TRBV6-5|.|.
TGTGCCAGCAGAACTTCGGGAGCGAGTGAGCAGTTCTTC
CASRTSGASEQFF
>15|TRBJ2-3|TRBV7-2|.|.
TGTGCCAGCAGCGAGATGGGGAGTAGCACAGATACGCAGTATTTT
CASSEMGSSTDTQYF
>14|TRBJ1-4|TRBV28|.|.
TGTGCCAGCAGTTTAGGGGGGGAAGATGAAAAACTGTTTTTT
CASSLGGEDEKLFF
>15|TRBJ1-2|TRBV30|.|TRBD1
TGTGCCTGGAGTGTTGGGACAGGGGTTGGCTATGGCTACACCTTC
CAWSVGTGVGYGYTF
>14|TRBJ2-7|TRBV30|.|.
TGTGCCTGGCACTCCGGGACGGGGGCATACGAGCAGTACTTC
CAWHSGTGAYEQYF
>16|TRBJ1-5|TRBV2|.|.
TGTGCCAGCAGTGAACCCACAGGGTTGGGTAATCAGCCCCAGCATTTT
CASSEPTGLGNQPQHF
>15|TRBJ2-1|TRBV9|.|.
TGTGCCAGCAGCCGATTAGGGGTTTCCTACAATGAGCAGTTCTTC
CASSRLGVSYNEQFF
>18|TRBJ2-2|TRBV5-4|.|TRBD2
TGTGCCAGCAGGCAGGGACTAGCGGGAGTGAGGGACACCGGGGAGCTGTTTTTT
CASRQGLAGVRDTGELFF
>16|TRBJ2-3|TRBV6-1|.|.
TGTGCCAGCAGTGAAACCTCGGGGGTTGGTTCAGATACGCAGTATTTT
CASSETSGVGSDTQYF
>16|TRBJ2-3|TRBV11-2|.|TRBD2
TGTGCCAGCAGCTCTCGGACTAGCGCCCAGGCAGATACGCAGTATTTT
CASSSRTSAQADTQYF
>17|TRBJ1-3|TRBV9|once|TRBD1
TGTGCCAGCAGCGTAGGAGGGGGCCGCCACTCTGGAAACACCATATATTTT
CASSVGGGRHSGNTIYF
>10|TRBJ2-3|TRBV20-1|.|.
TGCAGTGCTAGACGAGATACGCAGTATTTT
CSARRDTQYF
>17|TRBJ1-5|TRBV5-5|once|TRBD1
TGTGCCAGCAGCTTAGGGGACCCGGGACAGAGCAATCAGCCCCAGCATTTT
CASSLGDPGQSNQPQHF
>13|TRBJ2-4|TRBV27|.|TRBD1
TGTGCCAGCAGTCCGACAGGGAAAAACATTCAGTACTTC
CASSPTGKNIQYF
>14|TRBJ1-2|TRBV19|.|.
TGTGCCAGTTTCAAACCGGGACTGAGGTATGGCTACACCTTC
CASFKPGLRYGYTF
>13|TRBJ1-3|TRBV28|.|.
TGTGCCACTCGTGGGGTGTATGGAAACACCATATATTTT
CATRGVYGNTIYF
>15|TRBJ1-2|TRBV19|few|.
TGTGCCAGTAGTATTCCCCCGTCGACCCTTTATGGCTACACCTTC
CASSIPPSTLYGYTF
>16|TRBJ1-3|TRBV7-9|medium-sized|TRBD1
TGTGCCAGCAGCCATGGGACAGGGGAGACTGGAAACACCATATATTTT
CASSHGTGETGNTIYF
>13|TRBJ2-5|TRBV27|.|TRBD1
TGTGCCAGCAGTGAGGACAGGGAAGAGACCCAGTACTTC
CASSEDREETQYF
>17|TRBJ2-2|TRBV14|once|.
TGTGCCAGCAGCCAAGATTCAGGTTACCTTAACACCGGGGAGCTGTTTTTT
CASSQDSGYLNTGELFF
>16|TRBJ2-7|TRBV5-6|once|TRBD2
TGTGCCAGCAGCGCGAGCGGGACTAGCGTCACCTACGAGCAGTACTTC
CASSASGTSVTYEQYF
>17|TRBJ2-1|TRBV7-8|.|.
TGTGCCAGCAGCTTAGCGCGAGGACTGTACTCCTACAATGAGCAGTTCTTC
CASSLARGLYSYNEQFF
>14|TRBJ2-7|TRBV30|.|.
TGTGCCTGGTCCGGGACAAGACTTTCCTACGAGCAGTACTTC
CAWSGTRLSYEQYF
>14|TRBJ2-3|TRBV10-3|.|.
TGTGCCATCAGTGAGAGACAATCCACAGATACGCAGTATTTT
CAISERQSTDTQYF
>14|TRBJ2-3|TRBV4-3|.|TRBD2
TGCGCCAGCAGCCAGGGACTAGTAGCAGATACGCAGTATTTT
CASSQGLVADTQYF
>15|TRBJ2-5|TRBV18|.|TRBD2
TGTGCCAGCTGGGTGCCTGAGCGGGACGGGGAGACCCAGTACTTC
CASWVPERDGETQYF
>17|TRBJ2-5|TRBV5-4|.|TRBD2
TGTGCCAGCAGCTCTGGGACTAGCGGGAGTTGGGGCGGGGCCCAGTACTTC
CASSSGTSGSWGGAQYF
>12|TRBJ2-5|TRBV29-1|.|TRBD1
TGCAGCGCCGACAGGGGAACAGAGACCCAGTACTTC
CSADRGTETQYF
>12|TRBJ2-7|TRBV5-1|.|.
TGCGCCAGCAGATCGGACTCCTACGAGCAGTACTTC
CASRSDSYEQYF
>15|TRBJ1-6|TRBV14|.|.
TGTGCCAGCAGCCAAGGACAGAGATATAATTCACCCCTCCACTTT
CASSQGQRYNSPLHF
>14|TRBJ2-1|TRBV7-9|once|.
TGTGCCTACCATGGATCGGGCTCCTACAATGAGCAGTTCTTC
CAYHGSGSYNEQFF